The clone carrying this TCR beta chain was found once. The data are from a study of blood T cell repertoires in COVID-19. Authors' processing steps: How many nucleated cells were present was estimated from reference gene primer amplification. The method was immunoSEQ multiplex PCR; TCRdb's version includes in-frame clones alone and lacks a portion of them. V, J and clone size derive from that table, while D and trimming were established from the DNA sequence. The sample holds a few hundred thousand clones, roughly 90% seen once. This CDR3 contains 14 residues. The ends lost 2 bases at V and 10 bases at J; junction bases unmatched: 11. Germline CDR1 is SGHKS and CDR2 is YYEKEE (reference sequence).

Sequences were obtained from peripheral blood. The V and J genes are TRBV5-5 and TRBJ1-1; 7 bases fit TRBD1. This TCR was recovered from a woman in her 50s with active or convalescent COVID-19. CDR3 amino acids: CASSLFRQGVGAFF. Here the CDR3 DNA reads TGTGCCAGCAGCTTATTTAGACAGGGAGTTGGAGCTTTCTTT.